This entry is about one T cell receptor (beta chain). The source of the sample is a study of STAT5B mutations in CD4+ large granular lymphocyte leukemia. The assay was immunoSEQ multiplex PCR, and TCRdb's table has in-frame clones only and misses some. The data show approximately 23,000 clones, with roughly 79% seen just once and roughly 0.4% held by the top ten. What was sequenced was CD4+ T cells from blood buffy coats. The sequence derives from a human donor in good health.

The CDR3 DNA is TGTGCCAGCAGCTTCACGGGTGGGGATACGCAGTATTTT. It is translated as CASSFTGGDTQYF. This chain joins TRBV7-3 and TRBJ2-3, with no clear D. With 3 bases removed from V and 6 bases from J, the gap between germline ends came to 10 bases. This CDR3 is 13 amino acids long. Per germline, CDR1 SGHTA and CDR2 FQGTGA.